In its sample, the clone carrying this T cell receptor beta chain was seen a few times. This record belongs to a study of blood T cells in healthy people across ages. The second PCR ran roughly 6 to 11 cycles with a sample-barcoded 5' primer and J-beta primers. TCRdb redid the calling of the 5' RACE reads with MiXCR, one entry per CDR3 protein. In the table there are just under 550,000 distinct CDR3 sequences, approximately 25% of which are singletons. Healthy individuals of Caucasian origin from Russia, aged roughly 6 to 100, served as donors. This sample was shared with a second study, whose subject was T cells of mothers and their children. That paper states: Unrelated pairs and related pairs have their TCR recombination output shaped similarly by thymic selection.

The sample was blood. The sequence was collected from a boy younger than 18 in good health.

CDR3 coding DNA: TGTGCCAGCAGTTTCCGGCGGGGCCGGGGTGGGGGCTACTATGGCTACACCTTC. It codes for CASSFRRGRGGGYYGYTF. The genes are TRBV27 and TRBJ1-2; D may be TRBD1 (6 bases). Germline V gene data show CDR1 as MNHEY and CDR2 as SMNVEV (reference sequence). This CDR3 has 18 residues. Trimming stripped 3 bases from V and 3 bases from J, with 23 bases between.